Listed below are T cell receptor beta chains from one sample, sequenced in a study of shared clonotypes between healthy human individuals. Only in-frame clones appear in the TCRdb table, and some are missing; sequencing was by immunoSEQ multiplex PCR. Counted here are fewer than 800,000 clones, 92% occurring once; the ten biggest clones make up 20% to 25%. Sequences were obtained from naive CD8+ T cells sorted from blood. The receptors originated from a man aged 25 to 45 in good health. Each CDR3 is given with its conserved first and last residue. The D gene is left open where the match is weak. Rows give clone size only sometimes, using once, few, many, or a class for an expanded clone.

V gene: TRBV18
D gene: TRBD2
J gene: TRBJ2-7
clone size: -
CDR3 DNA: TGTGCCAGCTCACCGGGTAGCGGGAGGATTCCCTACGAGCAGTACTTC
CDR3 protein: CASSPGSGRIPYEQYF

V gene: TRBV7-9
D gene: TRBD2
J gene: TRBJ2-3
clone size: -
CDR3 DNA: TGTGCCAGCAGCGACTCGGAGCGGGAGGCGCAGTATTTT
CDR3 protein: CASSDSEREAQYF

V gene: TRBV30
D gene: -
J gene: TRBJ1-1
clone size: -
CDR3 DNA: TGTGCCTGGAGTGTACCCGCAGTGACGAACACTGAAGCTTTCTTT
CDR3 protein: CAWSVPAVTNTEAFF

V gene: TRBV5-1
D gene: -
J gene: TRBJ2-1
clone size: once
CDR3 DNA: TGCGCCAGCAGCCAATTCACGACTCCGGGACTCTACAATGAGCAGTTCTTC
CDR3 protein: CASSQFTTPGLYNEQFF

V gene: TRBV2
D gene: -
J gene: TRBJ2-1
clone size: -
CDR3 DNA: TGTGCCAGCAGTGGACAGAAGCAGTTCTTC
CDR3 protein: CASSGQKQFF

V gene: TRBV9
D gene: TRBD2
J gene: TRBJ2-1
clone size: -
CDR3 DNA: TGTGCCAGCAGCCCGGGACTAGCGGAGAATGAGCAGTTCTTC
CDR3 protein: CASSPGLAENEQFF

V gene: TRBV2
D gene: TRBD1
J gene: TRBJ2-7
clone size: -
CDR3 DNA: TGTGCCAGCAGTGACCCGGGACAGGGCTACGAGCAGTACTTC
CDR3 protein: CASSDPGQGYEQYF

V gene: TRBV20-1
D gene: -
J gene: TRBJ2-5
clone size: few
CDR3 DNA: TGCAGTGCTAGGAGGGAGACCCAGTACTTC
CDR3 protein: CSARRETQYF

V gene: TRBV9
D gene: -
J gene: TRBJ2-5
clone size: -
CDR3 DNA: TGTGCCAGCAGCGCGAGCAGGGTTTTTCAAGAGACCCAGTACTTC
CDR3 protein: CASSASRVFQETQYF

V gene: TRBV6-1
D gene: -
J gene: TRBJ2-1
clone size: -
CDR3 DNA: TGTGCCAGCAGTGAAGCGGGTACAGGAGGCAATGAGCAGTTCTTC
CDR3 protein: CASSEAGTGGNEQFF

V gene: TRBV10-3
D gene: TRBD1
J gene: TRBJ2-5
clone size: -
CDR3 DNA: TGTGCCATCAGTGAAGGGGGCGAACAAGAGACCCAGTACTTC
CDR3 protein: CAISEGGEQETQYF

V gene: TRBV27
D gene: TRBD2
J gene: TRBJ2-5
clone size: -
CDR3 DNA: TGTGCCAGCAGTTTATGGGCTAGCGGGACTACAGAGACCCAGTACTTC
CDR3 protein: CASSLWASGTTETQYF

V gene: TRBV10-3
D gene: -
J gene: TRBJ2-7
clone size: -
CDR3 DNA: TGTGCCATCAGTGATACGGACGAGCAGTACTTC
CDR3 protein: CAISDTDEQYF

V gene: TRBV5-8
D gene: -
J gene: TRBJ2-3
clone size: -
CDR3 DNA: TGTGCCAGCAGCTTGGTGGATCTCATGGGAGATACGCAGTATTTT
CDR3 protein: CASSLVDLMGDTQYF

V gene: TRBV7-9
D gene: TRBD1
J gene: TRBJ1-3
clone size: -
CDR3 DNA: TGTGCCAGCAGCTTAATCTGGGACAGACGAAACACCATATATTTT
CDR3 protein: CASSLIWDRRNTIYF

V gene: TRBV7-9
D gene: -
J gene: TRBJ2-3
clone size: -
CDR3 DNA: TGTGCCAGCACCTTCCCGGGCGCTGGAGATTCGACAGATACGCAGTATTTT
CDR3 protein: CASTFPGAGDSTDTQYF

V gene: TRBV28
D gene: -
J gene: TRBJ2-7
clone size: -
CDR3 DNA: TGTGCCAGCAGCGGGCGGACCCAGGTAAACGAGCAGTACTTC
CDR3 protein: CASSGRTQVNEQYF

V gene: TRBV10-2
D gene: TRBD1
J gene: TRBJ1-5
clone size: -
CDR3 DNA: TGCGCCAGCAGTGAGAGGGGGCGGAATAGCAATCAGCCCCAGCATTTT
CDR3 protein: CASSERGRNSNQPQHF

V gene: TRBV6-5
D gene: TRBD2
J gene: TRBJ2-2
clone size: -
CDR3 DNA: TGTGCCAGCAGTTATACTAGCGGGAACACCGGGGAGCTGTTTTTT
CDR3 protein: CASSYTSGNTGELFF

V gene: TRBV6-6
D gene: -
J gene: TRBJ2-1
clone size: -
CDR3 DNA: TGTGCCAGCATGAGCGGCCTAAATGAGCAGTTCTTC
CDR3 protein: CASMSGLNEQFF

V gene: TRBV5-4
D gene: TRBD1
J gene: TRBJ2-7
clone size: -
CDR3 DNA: TGTGCCAGCAGTTCCGACAGGGGTCTTACCTACGAGCAGTACTTC
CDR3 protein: CASSSDRGLTYEQYF

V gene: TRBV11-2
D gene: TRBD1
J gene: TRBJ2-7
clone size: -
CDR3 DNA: TGTGCCAGCAGCATCTACAGGGGCGAGCAGTACTTC
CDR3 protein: CASSIYRGEQYF

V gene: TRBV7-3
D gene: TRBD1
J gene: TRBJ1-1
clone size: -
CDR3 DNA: TGTGCCAGCAGCTTAAAAGGGGGCCGGAGGAACACTGAAGCTTTCTTT
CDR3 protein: CASSLKGGRRNTEAFF

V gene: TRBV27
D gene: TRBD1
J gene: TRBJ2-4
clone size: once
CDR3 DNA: TGTGCCGCGGGACAGGGTGCCAAAAACATTCAGTACTTC
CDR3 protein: CAAGQGAKNIQYF

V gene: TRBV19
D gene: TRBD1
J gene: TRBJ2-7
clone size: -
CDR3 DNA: TGTGCCAGTAGTTTGGGCAGGGGGCCCTACGAGCAGTACTTC
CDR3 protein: CASSLGRGPYEQYF

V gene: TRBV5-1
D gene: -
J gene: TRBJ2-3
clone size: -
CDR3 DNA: TGCGCCAGCAGCTTTATAGCGGATAGCACAGATACGCAGTATTTT
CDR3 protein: CASSFIADSTDTQYF

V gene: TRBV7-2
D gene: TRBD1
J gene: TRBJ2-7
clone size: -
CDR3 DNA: TGTGCCAGCAGCCCATTCCTCGGGACAGGGAGCTACGAGCAGTACTTC
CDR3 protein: CASSPFLGTGSYEQYF

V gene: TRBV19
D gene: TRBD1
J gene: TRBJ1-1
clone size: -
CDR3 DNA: TGTGCCAGTAGTGTTGGACAGGGCTTGAACACTGAAGCTTTCTTT
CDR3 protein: CASSVGQGLNTEAFF

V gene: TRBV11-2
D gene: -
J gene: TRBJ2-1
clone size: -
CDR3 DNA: TGTGCCAGCAGCTCCACTACGGGGGGCAGCTCCTACAATGAGCAGTTCTTC
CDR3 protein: CASSSTTGGSSYNEQFF

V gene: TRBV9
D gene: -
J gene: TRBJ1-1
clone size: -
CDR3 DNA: TGTGCCAGCAGCCCCCGGCCGGGGGACCTGAACACTGAAGCTTTCTTT
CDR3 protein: CASSPRPGDLNTEAFF

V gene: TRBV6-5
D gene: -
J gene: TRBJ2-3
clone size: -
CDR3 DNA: TGTGCCAGCAGTTCTCCAGGCTTCACAGATACGCAGTATTTT
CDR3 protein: CASSSPGFTDTQYF

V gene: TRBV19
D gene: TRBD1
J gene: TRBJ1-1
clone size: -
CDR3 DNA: TGTGCCAGTAGTATAGCAGGGACAGGGAGAACTGAAGCTTTCTTT
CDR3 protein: CASSIAGTGRTEAFF

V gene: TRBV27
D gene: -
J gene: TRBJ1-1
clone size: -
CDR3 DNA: TGTGCCAGCAGTTTAGGGGCCGGACACACTGAAGCTTTCTTT
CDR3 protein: CASSLGAGHTEAFF

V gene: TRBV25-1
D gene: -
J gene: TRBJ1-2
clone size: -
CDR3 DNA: TGTGCCAGCAGTGAAGGTACAGCAATCTATGGCTACACCTTC
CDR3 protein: CASSEGTAIYGYTF

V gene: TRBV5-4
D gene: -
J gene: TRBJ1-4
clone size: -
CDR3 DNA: TGTGCCAGCAGCTTGTGGTCTGCAACTAATGAAAAACTGTTTTTT
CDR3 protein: CASSLWSATNEKLFF

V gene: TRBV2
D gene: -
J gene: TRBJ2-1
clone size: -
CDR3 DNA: TGTGCCAGCAGTAGCTCTAGTGCCAATTACAATGAGCAGTTCTTC
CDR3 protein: CASSSSSANYNEQFF

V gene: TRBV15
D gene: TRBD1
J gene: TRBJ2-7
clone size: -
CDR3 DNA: TGTGCCACCACTCCGGACAGGGGGACATCCTACGAGCAGTACTTC
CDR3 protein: CATTPDRGTSYEQYF

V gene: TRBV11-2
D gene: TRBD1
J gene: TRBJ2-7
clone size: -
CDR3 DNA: TGTGCCAGCAGCTCCATCCGGGACAGACTCTACGAGCAGTACTTC
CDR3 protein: CASSSIRDRLYEQYF

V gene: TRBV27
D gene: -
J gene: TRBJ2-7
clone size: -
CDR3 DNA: TGTGCCAGCAGCCCTCCCCGGGGTTATAAGTACTTC
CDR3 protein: CASSPPRGYKYF

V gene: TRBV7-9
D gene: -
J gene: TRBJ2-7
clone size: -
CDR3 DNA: TGTGCCAGCAGCTTGGTCCTGGGGGACGAGCAGTACTTC
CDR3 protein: CASSLVLGDEQYF

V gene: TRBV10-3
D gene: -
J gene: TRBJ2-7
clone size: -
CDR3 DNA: TGTGCCATCAGTGAGGGCCGGGACTCCGGGTCCTACGAGCAGTACTTC
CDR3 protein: CAISEGRDSGSYEQYF

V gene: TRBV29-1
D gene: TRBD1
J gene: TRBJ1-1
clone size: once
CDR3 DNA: TGCAGCGTTACCGGGACAGAACGAATCCTTGAAGCTTTCTTT
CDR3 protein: CSVTGTERILEAFF

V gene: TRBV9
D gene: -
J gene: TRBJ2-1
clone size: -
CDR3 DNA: TGTGCCAGCAGCCTGGGCGGGGTTACCTACAATGAGCAGTTCTTC
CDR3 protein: CASSLGGVTYNEQFF

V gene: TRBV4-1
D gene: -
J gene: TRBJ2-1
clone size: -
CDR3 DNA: TGCGCCAGCAGCCTCGGAGCCTCCAATGAGCAGTTCTTC
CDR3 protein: CASSLGASNEQFF

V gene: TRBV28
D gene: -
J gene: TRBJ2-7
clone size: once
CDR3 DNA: TGTGCCAGCAGTTTAGGCCCCCGGCAGGGCGGCGAGCAGTACTTC
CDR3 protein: CASSLGPRQGGEQYF

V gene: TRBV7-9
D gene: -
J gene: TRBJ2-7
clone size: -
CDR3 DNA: TGTGCCAGCAGCTTAGCGCTTATGGAAGACCGCTCCTACGAGCAGTACTTC
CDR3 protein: CASSLALMEDRSYEQYF

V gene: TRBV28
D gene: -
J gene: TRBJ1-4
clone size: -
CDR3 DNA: TGTGCCAGCAGTTTAAGGAAGTCGGGTGAAAAACTGTTTTTT
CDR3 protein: CASSLRKSGEKLFF

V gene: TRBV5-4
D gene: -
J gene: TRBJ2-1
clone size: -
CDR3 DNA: TGTGCCAGCAGCCCCTCCAACGCAGGGAGCTCCTACAATGAGCAGTTCTTC
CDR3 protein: CASSPSNAGSSYNEQFF

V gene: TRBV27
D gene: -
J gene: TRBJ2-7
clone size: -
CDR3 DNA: TGTGCCAGCAGTTATGGGACCGCGGCCTCCTACGAGCAGTACTTC
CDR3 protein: CASSYGTAASYEQYF

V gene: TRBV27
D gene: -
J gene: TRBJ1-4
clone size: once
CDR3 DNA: TGTGCCAGCAGTTTAGGGTTTGGCCAAAAACTGTTTTTT
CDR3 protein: CASSLGFGQKLFF

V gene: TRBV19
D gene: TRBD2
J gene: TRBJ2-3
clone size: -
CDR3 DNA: TGTGCCAGTAGATCGGCGGGGGGCCCCGTAGATACGCAGTATTTT
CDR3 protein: CASRSAGGPVDTQYF

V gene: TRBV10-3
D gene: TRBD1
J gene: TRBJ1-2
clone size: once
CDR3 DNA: TGTGCCATCGCTCGGGACAGGGAGCACTATGGCTACACCTTC
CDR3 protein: CAIARDREHYGYTF

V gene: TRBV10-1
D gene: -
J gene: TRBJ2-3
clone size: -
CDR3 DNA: TGCGCCAGCAGCCCGGGGCGGGGTCGCACAGATACGCAGTATTTT
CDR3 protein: CASSPGRGRTDTQYF

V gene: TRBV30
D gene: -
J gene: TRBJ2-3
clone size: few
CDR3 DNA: TGTGCCTGGAGTGTACTGGTGCCAGATACGCAGTATTTT
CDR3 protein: CAWSVLVPDTQYF